Each of the 17 T cell receptor beta chains below was sequenced from the same sample in a study of control samples from healthy donors and cancer patients. Assay: immunoSEQ multiplex PCR; the TCRdb copy retains only in-frame clones and omits some. The repertoire holds about 80,000 clones, with more than 65% as singletons. The material sequenced was PBMCs. The receptors here all came from a man between 60 and 75 years old with head and neck cancer.

J is TRBJ1-2 and V is TRBV29-1, with 8 bases identical to TRBD1. With 0 bases clipped from V and 6 bases from J, the junction kept 3 bases outside the gene matches. The CDR3 contains 13 residues. Germline CDR1 is SQVTM and CDR2 is ANQGSEA. The CDR3: CSVEETGDHGYTF. For the CDR3, the DNA is TGCAGCGTTGAAGAGACAGGGGACCATGGCTACACCTTC.

The chain carries TRBV5-4 and TRBJ2-2; D uncertain. Trimming took 6 bases from V and 3 from J, leaving 6 bases between them. The germline V gene has CDR1 SGHNT and CDR2 YYREEE (reference sequence). The CDR3 runs to 12 residues. CDR3 loop: CASKVDTGELFF. The CDR3 DNA is TGTGCCAGCAAGGTGGACACCGGGGAGCTGTTTTTT.

This clone has only a few counts. The chain carries TRBV20-1 and TRBJ1-5, with TRBD1 as a possible D gene (5 bases). V was shortened by 3 bases and J by 6 bases, with 12 bases between the two germline ends. The germline V gene encodes CDR1 DFQATT and CDR2 SNEGSKA (reference sequence). This CDR3 spans 13 amino acids. The CDR3: CSASLGTSQPQHF. CDR3 DNA sequence: TGCAGTGCTAGTCTGGGGACTTCTCAGCCCCAGCATTTT.

CDR3 in DNA: TGTGCCTGGAGTTTCCCGACAGGGCTGCGGAATGAGCAGTTCTTC. Translating gives CAWSFPTGLRNEQFF. V is TRBV30 and J is TRBJ2-1, with 7 bases that match TRBD1. Germline loops: CDR1 GTSNPN, CDR2 SVGIG (reference sequence). V lost 2 bases, J lost 7 bases, and 11 bases stayed unmatched. The CDR3 contains 15 residues.

Written as DNA, the CDR3 is TGTGCCAGCAGCGGCAAGGACAGCCGCTCCTACGAGCAGTACTTC. Amino acids: CASSGKDSRSYEQYF. The chain combines TRBV7-9 with TRBJ2-7, with D possibly being TRBD1 (6 bases). CDR3 length: 15 residues. The germline gives CDR1 SEHNR, CDR2 FQNEAQ (reference sequence). With 5 bases removed from V and 0 bases from J, the gap between germline ends came to 14 bases.

This clone was counted between two and nine times. The chain recombines TRBV5-1 with TRBJ2-7; 10 nucleotides align to TRBD1. The CDR3 runs 15 residues. The V segment lost 4 bases and the J segment 11 bases; nucleotides outside the gene matches: 15. Germline loops: CDR1 SGHRS, CDR2 YFSETQ. The CDR3 nucleotides read TGCGCCAGCAGCCCGGGGCCGGGACAGGGGAGGAGGAAGTACTTC. The encoded protein is CASSPGPGQGRRKYF.

In DNA, the CDR3 is TGTGCCAGCAGCGTGTCGGACAGGGGTTTTTGGGAGACCCAGTACTTC. Translation: CASSVSDRGFWETQYF. The rearrangement uses TRBV9 and TRBJ2-5, with 9 bases aligning to TRBD1. With 2 bases clipped from V and 5 bases from J, the junction kept 10 bases outside the gene matches. CDR1 and CDR2 from the germline V gene are SGDLS and YYNGEE. CDR3 length: 16 residues.

The J gene is TRBJ2-5, the V gene TRBV7-9; D possibly corresponds to TRBD1 (6 bases). Trimming removed 3 bases at V and 2 bases at J, with 10 bases between. The CDR3 is made up of 14 amino acids. Germline V lookup: CDR1 SEHNR, CDR2 FQNEAQ (reference sequence). The CDR3 sequence is CASSFYRAQETQYF. Here the CDR3 DNA reads TGTGCCAGCAGCTTCTACAGGGCACAAGAGACCCAGTACTTC.

The V gene is TRBV5-8, the J gene TRBJ2-3; 8 bases are a match to TRBD1. With V trimmed by 4 bases and J by 3 bases, 7 bases remained unmatched. CDR3 size: 15 residues. Germline-derived CDR1 and CDR2 are SGHTS and YDEGEE. CDR3 sequence: CASSLTGTGTDTQYF. DNA for the CDR3: TGTGCCAGCAGCCTGACCGGGACAGGAACAGATACGCAGTATTTT.

The chain recombines TRBV7-8 with TRBJ2-1; 10 bases fit TRBD2. V lost 2 bases, J lost 3 bases, and 7 bases stayed unmatched. The CDR3 runs to 17 residues. From germline, CDR1 is SGHVS and CDR2 FQNEAQ. Here the CDR3 reads CASSLRASGRLYNEQFF. The DNA for the CDR3 is TGTGCCAGCAGCTTACGGGCTAGCGGGAGACTCTACAATGAGCAGTTCTTC.

The chain employs TRBV5-1 and TRBJ2-5; 8 nucleotides line up with TRBD2. Trimming took 0 bases from V and 5 from J; bases not matched to a gene: 9. CDR3 length: 16 residues. Germline CDR1 reads SGHRS; CDR2 reads YFSETQ. CDR3 sequence (DNA): TGCGCCAGCAGCTTGGTACCCTCCGGGAGGGCCGAGACCCAGTACTTC. Translating gives CASSLVPSGRAETQYF.

The rearrangement joins TRBV5-6 to TRBJ2-3, with 8 bases that match TRBD2. The CDR3 totals 14 residues. The V gene's germline CDR1 is SGHDT and CDR2 YYEEEE. The ends lost 2 bases at V and 6 bases at J; junction bases unmatched: 5. Here the CDR3 DNA reads TGTGCCAGCAGCTTCCCCGGGAGGGCTGATACGCAGTATTTT. It specifies CASSFPGRADTQYF. Full variable domain (rest looked up from reference TRBV5-6 and TRBJ2-3): DAGVTQSPTHLIKTRGQQVTLRCSPKSGHDTVSWYQQALGQGPQFIFQYYEEEERQRGNFPDRFSGHQFPNYSSELNVNALLLGDSALYLCASSFPGRADTQYFGPGTRLTVL.

The genes are TRBV19 and TRBJ2-2, with TRBD2 matching 11 bases. Germline loops: CDR1 LNHDA, CDR2 SQIVND (reference sequence). J lost 6 bases, V lost 5 bases, and 8 bases had no gene match. The CDR3 sequence is 16 residues long. The CDR3 region is CASSAILAGVSGELFF. CDR3 DNA sequence: TGTGCCAGTAGTGCCATACTAGCGGGAGTTTCCGGGGAGCTGTTTTTT. Using reference TRBV19 and TRBJ2-2 for the parts outside the CDR3, the full variable domain is DGGITQSPKYLFRKEGQNVTLSCEQNLNHDAMYWYRQDPGQGLRLIYYSQIVNDFQKGDIAEGYSVSREKKESFPLTVTSAQKNPTAFYLCASSAILAGVSGELFFGEGSRLTVL.

The chain links TRBV11-2 to TRBJ1-2, with D unclear. The length of the CDR3 is 12 residues. V was cut by 2 bases and J by 8 bases, with 9 bases left in between. Germline CDR1 reads SGHAT; CDR2 reads FQNNGV. CDR3 in DNA: TGTGCCAGCAGCTTAACGCAAGGGGGCTACACCTTC. It specifies CASSLTQGGYTF.

The chain uses TRBV2 and TRBJ2-5; D may be TRBD2 (5 bases). There are 13 residues in the CDR3. Trimming pared 5 bases from V and 5 bases from J, leaving 12 bases between. Germline CDR1 reads SNHLY; CDR2 reads FYNNEI. CDR3: CASSFSRRETQYF. DNA for the CDR3: TGTGCCAGCAGTTTCTCCCGGAGGGAGACCCAGTACTTC.

This chain joins TRBV7-2 and TRBJ2-1; no definite D call. This CDR3 spans 14 amino acids. Germline lookup yields CDR1 SGHTA and CDR2 FQGNSA. Trimming took 1 base from V and 6 from J, leaving 10 bases between them. CDR3 protein: CASSLVGSFNEQFF. The CDR3 DNA reads TGTGCCAGCAGCTTAGTTGGCTCATTCAATGAGCAGTTCTTC. Full variable domain (rest looked up from reference TRBV7-2 and TRBJ2-1): GAGVSQSPSNKVTEKGKDVELRCDPISGHTALYWYRQSLGQGLEFLIYFQGNSAPDKSGLPSDRFSAERTGGSVSTLTIQRTQQEDSAVYLCASSLVGSFNEQFFGPGTRLTVL.

This clone was counted between two and nine times. The rearrangement links TRBV4-1 to TRBJ2-1; D is possibly TRBD2 (7 bases). Germline V gene sequence: CDR1 MGHRA, CDR2 YSYEKL. Trimming removed 6 bases at V and 5 bases at J, with 14 bases between. The CDR3 spans 14 residues. CDR3 loop: CASSGQRGDNEQFF. The CDR3 region has the DNA TGCGCCAGCAGTGGACAGCGGGGTGACAATGAGCAGTTCTTC.